This TCR beta chain was sequenced for a study of identical twins. This clonotype was counted between two and nine times. TCRdb recomputed calls from the 5' RACE reads with MiXCR, one row per CDR3 protein. This sample has 470,000 or so distinct CDR3 sequences, with 24% found just once. CDR1 and CDR2 from the germline V gene are SGHTA and FQGNSA. The V end was cut by 1 base, the J end by 1 base, with 8 bases between. The CDR3 extends over 14 amino acids. The same specimen was also included in a second study, on T cells expressing NK-cell markers. That work states: Whether expanded NKG2C+ T cell clones were HCMV-specific remained unclear.

The chain joins TRBV7-2 to TRBJ2-7; possible D gene TRBD2, 5 bases. Sequenced: CD4+ T cells sorted from blood. This sequence originates from a woman aged 18-35 years in good health. For the CDR3, the DNA is TGTGCCAGCAGCTTAGACGGGATATCCTACGAGCAGTACTTC. Its protein product is CASSLDGISYEQYF.